The clone carrying this TCR beta chain was recorded only once. Its antigen is currently unknown. Since all of the isolated RNA was reverse transcribed, expressed TCRB transcripts were what got sequenced. Clones were read by immunoSEQ multiplex PCR, and TCRdb kept only the in-frame ones, dropping some. Here the sample spans tens of thousands of clones, 64% being singletons. The data derive from a study of beta chain features in type 1 diabetes. Study-wide points: Patients with type 1 diabetes showed fewer VDJ junction insertions and more deletions.

V was clipped by 2 bases and J by 2 bases, with 16 bases between them. CDR1 is MNHEY and CDR2 is SMNVEV in the germline V gene (reference sequence). The CDR3 runs 16 residues. The chain employs TRBV27 and TRBJ2-7; D may be TRBD1 (5 bases). The specimen sequenced was Tregs from blood. The receptor was derived from a woman in her 30s in good health. CDR3 sequence (DNA): TGTGCCAGCAGTTTAAGTTTTACGTCCAGGGCCTACGAGCAGTACTTC. Its translation is CASSLSFTSRAYEQYF.